These 5 T cell receptor beta chains originate from one sample sequenced in a study of circulating CD8 cells and anti-PD-1 response in melanoma. From live CD3+CD8+TCRalphabeta+ cells, four PD-1 and/or TIGIT subsets were sorted. The QIAseq Immune Repertoire TCR panel built the libraries from around 15 ng of total RNA. TCRdb used MiXCR to reprocess the reads, holding one entry per CDR3 protein. Of about 1,200 distinct CDR3 sequences listed, over 9.5% are singletons. The source was CD8+ T cells from PBMCs, collected at baseline or after one month of anti-PD-1 therapy (not recorded which). These receptors all come from a human donor with melanoma.

This clonotype is labeled large. The rearrangement links TRBV5-8 to TRBJ2-4; D possibly corresponds to TRBD1 (6 bases). The V end lost 3 bases, the J end lost 0 bases, and 13 bases lay between the germline ends. Germline CDR1 SGHTS, CDR2 YDEGEE. CDR3 length equals 16 residues. The CDR3 loop reads CASSSGQTLAKNIQYF. CDR3 DNA: TGTGCCAGCAGCTCCGGACAGACTCTAGCCAAAAACATTCAGTACTTC.

By frequency in the sample, this clonotype is large (0.1 to 1%). The J gene is TRBJ2-2, the V gene TRBV19, with D maybe TRBD1 (5 bases). The CDR3 loop spans 16 amino acids. Germline CDR1 reads LNHDA; CDR2 reads SQIVND (reference sequence). Deletions cut 0 bases from V and 4 bases from J, with 12 bases between. CDR3 sequence: CASSIDLTVGTGELFF. As DNA, the CDR3 is TGTGCCAGTAGTATAGATCTGACAGTGGGCACCGGGGAGCTGTTTTTT. The whole variable domain, filled in from reference TRBV19 and TRBJ2-2, reads DGGITQSPKYLFRKEGQNVTLSCEQNLNHDAMYWYRQDPGQGLRLIYYSQIVNDFQKGDIAEGYSVSREKKESFPLTVTSAQKNPTAFYLCASSIDLTVGTGELFFGEGSRLTVL.

Relative to its sample, this clonotype is large (0.1 to 1%). The chain has TRBV7-3 and TRBJ2-1; 10 bases fit TRBD2. Germline V CDR1 and CDR2: SGHTA, FQGTGA. The V and J ends lost 3 bases and 10 bases, in that order; junction bases with no gene match: 0. The CDR3 runs 12 residues. Here the CDR3 reads CASSFSGGEQFF. CDR3 bases: TGTGCCAGCAGCTTTAGCGGGGGGGAGCAGTTCTTC.

About this clonotype: Being one base from a much bigger clone, this may be a read error. The chain combines TRBV19 with TRBJ2-7, with D hard to call. The CDR3 is made up of 12 amino acids. CDR1 is LNHDA, CDR2 SQIVND, per germline (reference sequence). The CDR3 loop is CASGIGPNEQYF. CDR3 DNA: TGTGCCAGTGGTATCGGGCCGAACGAGCAGTACTTC.

By share, this clonotype counts as medium-sized. V gene TRBV9 combines with J gene TRBJ2-7, with no clear D. Germline CDR1 SGDLS, CDR2 YYNGEE. Trimming stripped 0 bases from V and 0 bases from J, with 7 bases between. The length of the CDR3 is 14 residues. CDR3 amino acids: CASSVGYRSYEQYF. CDR3 DNA: TGTGCCAGCAGCGTAGGGTACCGCTCCTACGAGCAGTACTTC. Combining the CDR3 with reference TRBV9 and TRBJ2-7 gives the whole variable domain DSGVTQTPKHLITATGQRVTLRCSPRSGDLSVYWYQQSLDQGLQFLIQYYNGEERAKGNILERFSAQQFPDLHSELNLSSLELGDSALYFCASSVGYRSYEQYFGPGTRLTVT.